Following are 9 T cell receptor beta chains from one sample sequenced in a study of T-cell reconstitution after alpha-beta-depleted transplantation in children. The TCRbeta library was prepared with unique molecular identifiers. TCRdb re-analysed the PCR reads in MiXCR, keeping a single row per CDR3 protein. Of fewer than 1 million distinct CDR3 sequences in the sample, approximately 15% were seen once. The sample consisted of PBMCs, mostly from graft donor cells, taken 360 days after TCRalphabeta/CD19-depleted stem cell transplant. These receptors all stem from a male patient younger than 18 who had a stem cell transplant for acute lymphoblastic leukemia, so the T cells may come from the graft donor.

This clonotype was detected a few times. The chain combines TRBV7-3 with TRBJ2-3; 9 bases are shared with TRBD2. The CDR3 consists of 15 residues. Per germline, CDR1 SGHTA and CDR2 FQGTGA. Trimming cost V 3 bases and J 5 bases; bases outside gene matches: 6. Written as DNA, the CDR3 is TGTGCCAGCAGCTTTACCGGGACTAGCCGAGATACGCAGTATTTT. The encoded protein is CASSFTGTSRDTQYF.

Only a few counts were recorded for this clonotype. The CDR3 reads CASSESSLEAFF. CDR3 sequence (DNA): TGCGCCAGCAGTGAGTCTTCCCTCGAAGCTTTCTTT. The chain employs TRBV10-2 and TRBJ1-1; D ambiguous. The V gene lost 0 bases and the J gene lost 8 bases, with 7 bases spanning the gap. There are 12 residues in the CDR3. Germline CDR1 and CDR2: WSHSY and SAAADI.

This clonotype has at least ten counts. The CDR3 loop reads CASSSGDARQETQYF. CDR3 sequence (DNA): TGCGCCAGCAGCTCGGGGGACGCAAGACAAGAGACCCAGTACTTC. V usage is TRBV5-1 and J usage is TRBJ2-5, with D perhaps matching TRBD2 (6 bases). The V and J ends lost 3 bases and 2 bases respectively, with 14 bases between them. The CDR3 is 15 amino acids. The germline V gene has CDR1 SGHRS and CDR2 YFSETQ. The full variable domain, rest sourced from reference TRBV5-1 and TRBJ2-5, is KAGVTQTPRYLIKTRGQQVTLSCSPISGHRSVSWYQQTPGQGLQFLFEYFSETQRNKGNFPGRFSGRQFSNSRSEMNVSTLELGDSALYLCASSSGDARQETQYFGPGTRLLVL.

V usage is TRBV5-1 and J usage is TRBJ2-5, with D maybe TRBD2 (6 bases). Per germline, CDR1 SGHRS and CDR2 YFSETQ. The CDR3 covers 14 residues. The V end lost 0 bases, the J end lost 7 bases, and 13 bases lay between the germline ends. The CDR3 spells CASSLEASVWTQYF. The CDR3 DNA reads TGCGCCAGCAGCTTGGAGGCTAGCGTATGGACCCAGTACTTC.

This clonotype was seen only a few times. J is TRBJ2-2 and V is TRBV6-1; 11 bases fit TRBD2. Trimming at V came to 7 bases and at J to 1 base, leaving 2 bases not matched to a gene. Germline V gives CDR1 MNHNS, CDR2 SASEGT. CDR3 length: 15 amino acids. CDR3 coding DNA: TGTGCCAGCAACGGACTAGCGGGGAACACCGGGGAGCTGTTTTTT. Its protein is CASNGLAGNTGELFF.

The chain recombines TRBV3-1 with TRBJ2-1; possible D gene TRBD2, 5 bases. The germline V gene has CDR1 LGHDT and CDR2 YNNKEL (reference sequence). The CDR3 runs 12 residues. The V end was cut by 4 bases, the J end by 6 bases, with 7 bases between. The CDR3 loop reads CASSRRSNEQFF. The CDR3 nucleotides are TGTGCCAGCAGCCGGAGGAGCAATGAGCAGTTCTTC.

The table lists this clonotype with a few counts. This CDR3 is CASAQEGPYNEQFF. CDR3 coding DNA: TGCGCCAGCGCCCAGGAGGGCCCCTACAATGAGCAGTTCTTC. This rearrangement joins TRBV5-1 to TRBJ2-1; D may be TRBD2 (6 bases). The V and J ends lost 7 bases and 2 bases respectively, with 13 bases between them. Per germline, CDR1 SGHRS and CDR2 YFSETQ. The CDR3 spans 14 residues.

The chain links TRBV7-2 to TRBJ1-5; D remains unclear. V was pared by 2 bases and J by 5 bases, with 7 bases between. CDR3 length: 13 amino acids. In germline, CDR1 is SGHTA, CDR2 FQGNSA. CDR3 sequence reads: CASSLSPHQPQHF. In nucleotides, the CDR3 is TGTGCCAGCAGCTTATCCCCCCATCAGCCCCAGCATTTT.

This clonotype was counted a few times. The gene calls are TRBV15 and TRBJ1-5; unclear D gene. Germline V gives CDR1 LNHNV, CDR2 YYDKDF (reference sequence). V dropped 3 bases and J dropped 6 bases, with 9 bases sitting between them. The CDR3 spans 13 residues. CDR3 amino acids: CATSRPRGQPQHF. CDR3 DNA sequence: TGTGCCACCAGCAGGCCAAGAGGTCAGCCCCAGCATTTT.